This is a list of T cell receptor beta chains from one sample in a study of breast tumors, draining lymph nodes, adjacent tissues. One entry per CDR3 protein, called by TCRdb with MiXCR from the multiplex PCR reads. Here the sample spans 150,000 to 200,000 distinct CDR3 sequences, roughly 30% being singletons. Sequencing was carried out using axillary lymph node tissue. The source of these receptors is a female donor with breast cancer. Some clones in this sample may be carry-over from other donors' samples. Both conserved end residues are part of each CDR3. The D gene is left open where the match is weak. Rows may omit the clone size; those that give it use once, few, many or a size class.

v_call: TRBV6-1
clone_size: few
d_call: TRBD2
j_call: TRBJ2-3
cdr3_nt: TGTGCCAGCAAAGCTAGCGGTAGCACAGATACGCAGTATTTT
cdr3_aa: CASKASGSTDTQYF

v_call: TRBV6-2/TRBV6-3
clone_size: NA
d_call: TRBD2
j_call: TRBJ2-7
cdr3_nt: TGTGCCAGCAGCCTACCTAGCGGGGGGGCCCACGAGCAGTACTTC
cdr3_aa: CASSLPSGGAHEQYF

v_call: TRBV7-7
clone_size: NA
d_call: NA
j_call: TRBJ1-6
cdr3_nt: TGTGCTAGCAGCTTAGGGGACTCCTACGAGCAGCACTTT
cdr3_aa: CASSLGDSYEQHF

v_call: TRBV11-2
clone_size: NA
d_call: TRBD2
j_call: TRBJ2-3
cdr3_nt: TGTGCCAGCAGCAGCTCTAGCGGGCCCCGGGAAGATACGCAGTATTTT
cdr3_aa: CASSSSSGPREDTQYF

v_call: TRBV6-5
clone_size: many
d_call: NA
j_call: TRBJ1-4
cdr3_nt: TGTGCCAGCAGCCCACAGTTCTTTGAAAAACTGTTTTTT
cdr3_aa: CASSPQFFEKLFF

v_call: TRBV10-3
clone_size: many
d_call: TRBD2
j_call: TRBJ2-1
cdr3_nt: TGTGCCATCAAGCCGGGACTAGCGGGAGGCCCCTCCTACAATGAGCAGTTCTTC
cdr3_aa: CAIKPGLAGGPSYNEQFF

v_call: TRBV12-3/TRBV12-4
clone_size: few
d_call: TRBD2
j_call: TRBJ2-1
cdr3_nt: TGTGCCAGCAGTTTCCCTAGCGGGGCCATTGAGCAGTTCTTC
cdr3_aa: CASSFPSGAIEQFF

v_call: TRBV7-2
clone_size: once
d_call: TRBD1
j_call: TRBJ1-6
cdr3_nt: TGTGCCAGCAGCCCGGGACAGGGGGCAAGGAATTCACCCCTCCACTTT
cdr3_aa: CASSPGQGARNSPLHF

v_call: TRBV9
clone_size: NA
d_call: TRBD2
j_call: TRBJ2-3
cdr3_nt: TGTGCCAGCAGCCCGCGGGAGGGCCCGATACACCTCACAGATACGCAGTATTTT
cdr3_aa: CASSPREGPIHLTDTQYF

v_call: TRBV29-1
clone_size: NA
d_call: NA
j_call: TRBJ2-5
cdr3_nt: TGCAGCGTTGAATTTCGGGGGCTGGAGACCCAGTACTTC
cdr3_aa: CSVEFRGLETQYF

v_call: TRBV2
clone_size: many
d_call: NA
j_call: TRBJ1-6
cdr3_nt: TGTGCCAGCAGTGAGTGGCTCACTTATAATTCACCCCTCCACTTT
cdr3_aa: CASSEWLTYNSPLHF

v_call: TRBV6-2/TRBV6-3
clone_size: few
d_call: NA
j_call: TRBJ1-2
cdr3_nt: TGTGCCACCCGTGGAGTGCAGCGCCCTAACTATGGCTACACCTTC
cdr3_aa: CATRGVQRPNYGYTF

v_call: TRBV7-9
clone_size: many
d_call: TRBD1
j_call: TRBJ2-7
cdr3_nt: TGTGCCAGCAGCTTAGGAGCTGGGGCGTGGACAGGGGCAACTTACGAGCAGTACTTC
cdr3_aa: CASSLGAGAWTGATYEQYF

v_call: TRBV20-1
clone_size: few
d_call: NA
j_call: TRBJ2-1
cdr3_nt: TGCAGTGCTAGAGACAGGGACAGACTAGATGAGCAGTTCTTC
cdr3_aa: CSARDRDRLDEQFF

v_call: TRBV20-1
clone_size: many
d_call: NA
j_call: TRBJ1-2
cdr3_nt: TGCAGTGCTAGGGGTCGGGGGTTCGGCTACACCTTC
cdr3_aa: CSARGRGFGYTF

v_call: TRBV2
clone_size: NA
d_call: TRBD2
j_call: TRBJ2-1
cdr3_nt: TGTGCCAGCAGAACGGGGACTAGCGCCTACAATGAGCAGTTCTTC
cdr3_aa: CASRTGTSAYNEQFF

v_call: TRBV11-3
clone_size: NA
d_call: TRBD1
j_call: TRBJ2-4
cdr3_nt: TGTGCCAGCAGCTTAGGGCATTCTACTCCGGGACAGGGGATAGCCAAAAACATTCAGTACTTC
cdr3_aa: CASSLGHSTPGQGIAKNIQYF

v_call: TRBV7-2
clone_size: NA
d_call: TRBD1
j_call: TRBJ1-5
cdr3_nt: TGTGCCAGCAGCTTCCAACCCCCAGGACAGGGTAGCAATCAGCCCCAGCATTTT
cdr3_aa: CASSFQPPGQGSNQPQHF

v_call: TRBV6-1
clone_size: many
d_call: TRBD2
j_call: TRBJ2-3
cdr3_nt: TGTGCCAGCAGTGAAGCTAGCGGGAGCACAGATACGCAGTATTTT
cdr3_aa: CASSEASGSTDTQYF

v_call: TRBV4-1
clone_size: many
d_call: NA
j_call: TRBJ1-3
cdr3_nt: TGCGCCAGCAGCCAAGATCACCCCAGGTCAGCTAACTCTGGAAACACCATATATTTT
cdr3_aa: CASSQDHPRSANSGNTIYF

v_call: TRBV12-3/TRBV12-4
clone_size: NA
d_call: NA
j_call: TRBJ2-5
cdr3_nt: TGTGCCGGTTCCAGGGGTGTACAAGAGACCCAGTACTTC
cdr3_aa: CAGSRGVQETQYF

v_call: TRBV12-3/TRBV12-4
clone_size: NA
d_call: NA
j_call: TRBJ2-1
cdr3_nt: TGTGCCAGCAGTTTCAACAAGGATGAGCAGCTCTTC
cdr3_aa: CASSFNKDEQLF

v_call: TRBV15
clone_size: NA
d_call: NA
j_call: TRBJ1-5
cdr3_nt: TGTGCCACCAGCAGAGGAGGCAGGGGCGGCCAGCCCCAGCATTTT
cdr3_aa: CATSRGGRGGQPQHF

v_call: TRBV12-3/TRBV12-4
clone_size: many
d_call: NA
j_call: TRBJ2-3
cdr3_nt: TGTGCCAGCAGTGTGGGACGAGTGGATACGCAGTATTTT
cdr3_aa: CASSVGRVDTQYF

v_call: TRBV24-1
clone_size: NA
d_call: TRBD1
j_call: TRBJ1-6
cdr3_nt: TGTGCCACCAGTGTATCCGGGACAGGGCTAATTCACCCCTCCCCTTTT
cdr3_aa: CATSVSGTGLIHPSPF

v_call: TRBV7-9
clone_size: many
d_call: NA
j_call: TRBJ2-7
cdr3_nt: TGTGCCAGCAGCTTTTCTAGTGTCTACGCTGAGCAGTACTTC
cdr3_aa: CASSFSSVYAEQYF

v_call: TRBV4-1
clone_size: few
d_call: TRBD2
j_call: TRBJ2-3
cdr3_nt: TGCGCCAGCAGCCAATTGGAGCGGGGGGGCCGTAGCACAGATACGCAGTATTTT
cdr3_aa: CASSQLERGGRSTDTQYF

v_call: TRBV6-6
clone_size: many
d_call: NA
j_call: TRBJ1-5
cdr3_nt: TGTGCCAGCAGTTACGTTGTTTTGGAGCAGCCCCAGCATTTT
cdr3_aa: CASSYVVLEQPQHF

v_call: TRBV15
clone_size: many
d_call: NA
j_call: TRBJ2-7
cdr3_nt: TGTGCCACCAGCCCTCCCCCCCGGGGGCTGGTCCACGAGCAGTACTTC
cdr3_aa: CATSPPPRGLVHEQYF

v_call: TRBV27
clone_size: NA
d_call: TRBD1
j_call: TRBJ2-5
cdr3_nt: TGTGCCAGCAGTGGGACAGGGTCAGGGGAAGAGACCCAGTACTTC
cdr3_aa: CASSGTGSGEETQYF

v_call: TRBV10-3
clone_size: many
d_call: NA
j_call: TRBJ2-1
cdr3_nt: TGTGCCATCAGTGATACGAGGGTAAGGTATGAGCAGTTCTTC
cdr3_aa: CAISDTRVRYEQFF

v_call: TRBV4-2
clone_size: many
d_call: TRBD2
j_call: TRBJ2-1
cdr3_nt: TGTGCCAGCAGCCAGGGCACTAGCGGGATATACAATGAGCAGTTCTTC
cdr3_aa: CASSQGTSGIYNEQFF

v_call: TRBV20-1
clone_size: NA
d_call: NA
j_call: TRBJ2-2
cdr3_nt: TGCAGTGCTAGCGGTGTTTGGGGGGCGAACACCGGGGAGCTGTTTTTT
cdr3_aa: CSASGVWGANTGELFF

v_call: TRBV10-2
clone_size: NA
d_call: TRBD1
j_call: TRBJ2-5
cdr3_nt: TGCGCCAGCAGTGATTTGGCAGGGGGCCGAGAGACCCAGTACTTC
cdr3_aa: CASSDLAGGRETQYF

v_call: TRBV7-2
clone_size: many
d_call: NA
j_call: TRBJ2-1
cdr3_nt: TGTGCCAGCAGCTTAAGTGGCTGGAATGAGCAGTTCTTC
cdr3_aa: CASSLSGWNEQFF

v_call: TRBV27
clone_size: once
d_call: NA
j_call: TRBJ1-6
cdr3_nt: TGTGCCAGCATCGTTTGGACAGCGAGCTCCTATAATTCACCCCTCCACTTT
cdr3_aa: CASIVWTASSYNSPLHF

v_call: TRBV19
clone_size: NA
d_call: NA
j_call: TRBJ1-2
cdr3_nt: TGTGCCAGTAGTATTTCGGGGGTTCACTATGGCTACACCTTC
cdr3_aa: CASSISGVHYGYTF

v_call: TRBV6-4
clone_size: once
d_call: NA
j_call: TRBJ2-3
cdr3_nt: TGTGCCAGCAGTGACGAAGGAGGGAAGTCCTACAATGAGCAGTATTTT
cdr3_aa: CASSDEGGKSYNEQYF

v_call: TRBV13
clone_size: many
d_call: TRBD2
j_call: TRBJ2-3
cdr3_nt: TGTGCCAGCAGCTTTGGACTAGGGGTTAGGGATACGCAGTATTTT
cdr3_aa: CASSFGLGVRDTQYF

v_call: TRBV9
clone_size: NA
d_call: TRBD2
j_call: TRBJ2-1
cdr3_nt: TGTGCCAGCAGCGTAGGGACTAGCGGGGGCGGTGAGCAGTTCTTC
cdr3_aa: CASSVGTSGGGEQFF

v_call: TRBV7-3
clone_size: many
d_call: NA
j_call: TRBJ2-1
cdr3_nt: TGTGCCAGCAGCCCACGGGTACGAGACAATGAGCAGTTCTTC
cdr3_aa: CASSPRVRDNEQFF

v_call: TRBV12-3/TRBV12-4
clone_size: many
d_call: TRBD2
j_call: TRBJ2-5
cdr3_nt: TGTGCCAGCAGTTTAGTTAATGTTCCGGGGGGGGAGACCCAGTACTTC
cdr3_aa: CASSLVNVPGGETQYF

v_call: TRBV6-5
clone_size: many
d_call: NA
j_call: TRBJ2-2
cdr3_nt: TGTGCCAGTGCGGGGACGGGCGGGGAGCTGTTTTTT
cdr3_aa: CASAGTGGELFF

v_call: TRBV2
clone_size: NA
d_call: TRBD2
j_call: TRBJ2-1
cdr3_nt: TGTGCCAGCAGTTTTCGCCTAGCGGGGGGACAAAATGAGCAGTTCTTC
cdr3_aa: CASSFRLAGGQNEQFF

v_call: TRBV7-9
clone_size: NA
d_call: TRBD1
j_call: TRBJ1-2
cdr3_nt: TGTGCCAGCAGCTTAGGAGTCCAGGGGGCAGAGGGCTACACCTTC
cdr3_aa: CASSLGVQGAEGYTF

v_call: TRBV7-3
clone_size: many
d_call: NA
j_call: TRBJ2-7
cdr3_nt: TGTGCCAGCAGCTTCGACAGAACCTACGAGCAGTACTTC
cdr3_aa: CASSFDRTYEQYF

v_call: TRBV11-2
clone_size: NA
d_call: TRBD1
j_call: TRBJ2-7
cdr3_nt: TGTGCCAGCAGCACTGTACAGGGGAAGCAGGAGCAGTACTTC
cdr3_aa: CASSTVQGKQEQYF

v_call: TRBV25-1
clone_size: NA
d_call: NA
j_call: TRBJ1-1
cdr3_nt: TGTGCCAGCACCCGGAACACTGAAGCTTTCTTT
cdr3_aa: CASTRNTEAFF

v_call: TRBV10-3
clone_size: many
d_call: TRBD1
j_call: TRBJ1-2
cdr3_nt: TGTGCCATCAGGGGGACAGCCAGCTATGGCTACACCTTC
cdr3_aa: CAIRGTASYGYTF

v_call: TRBV7-6
clone_size: NA
d_call: TRBD2
j_call: TRBJ2-1
cdr3_nt: TGTGCCAGCAGCTTATCGGGGGGTCTTCTTGGCCCCTACAATGAGCAGTTCTTC
cdr3_aa: CASSLSGGLLGPYNEQFF

v_call: TRBV5-6
clone_size: many
d_call: TRBD1
j_call: TRBJ1-3
cdr3_nt: TGTGCCAGCAGCTTGACCCAGGGGGCTGGAAACACCATATATTTT
cdr3_aa: CASSLTQGAGNTIYF

v_call: TRBV9
clone_size: many
d_call: NA
j_call: TRBJ2-1
cdr3_nt: TGTGCCAGCAGCAGAACGGGTGTGACGAGCTCCTACAATGAGCAGTTCTTC
cdr3_aa: CASSRTGVTSSYNEQFF

v_call: TRBV7-2
clone_size: many
d_call: TRBD2
j_call: TRBJ2-3
cdr3_nt: TGTGCCAGCAGCTTCCTAGCGGGGATGCCGGATACGCAGTATTTT
cdr3_aa: CASSFLAGMPDTQYF

v_call: TRBV9
clone_size: many
d_call: NA
j_call: TRBJ2-3
cdr3_nt: TGTGCCAGTGGTAATACGCAGTATTTT
cdr3_aa: CASGNTQYF

v_call: TRBV27
clone_size: few
d_call: TRBD1
j_call: TRBJ2-3
cdr3_nt: TGTGCCAGCAGTAGAAGGGACAGGATCACAGATACGCAGTATTTT
cdr3_aa: CASSRRDRITDTQYF

v_call: TRBV12-3/TRBV12-4
clone_size: many
d_call: NA
j_call: TRBJ1-5
cdr3_nt: TGTGCCAGCAGCCGCGGGCAAACGGGCTCGGCCCAGCATTTT
cdr3_aa: CASSRGQTGSAQHF

v_call: TRBV4-1
clone_size: many
d_call: TRBD2
j_call: TRBJ2-3
cdr3_nt: TGCGCCAGCAGCCCGGGACTAGCGATAGCAGATACGCAGTATTTT
cdr3_aa: CASSPGLAIADTQYF